A selection of T cell receptor beta chains follows, all from one sample in a study of shared clonotypes between healthy human individuals. Repertoires were generated with immunoSEQ multiplex PCR, while TCRdb's copy carries only in-frame clones and drops some. This table has a few million clones, 90% to 95% appearing once. Material for sequencing was naive CD4+ T cells from PBMCs. The receptor set was obtained from a man younger than 35 in good health. Some clones in this sample may be carry-over from other donors' samples. The CDR3 runs from the conserved cysteine through the conserved F or W. D genes are given only for firm matches. Where a row states a size, it is once, few, many or the class of an expanded clone; other rows omit it.

length	D	size	V	J	DNA	CDR3
17	TRBD2	NA	TRBV9	TRBJ2-1	TGTGCCAGCAGCGTAAAAACTAGCGCCTCATCCTACAATGAGCAGTTCTTC	CASSVKTSASSYNEQFF
12	NA	NA	TRBV5-6	TRBJ1-4	TGTGCCAGCAGCTTGAAGGGACGGAAACTGTTTTTT	CASSLKGRKLFF
17	NA	NA	TRBV28	TRBJ2-2	TGTGCCAGCAGTTCCCCGACCGGGGGCCGGATCACCGGGGAGCTGTTTTTT	CASSSPTGGRITGELFF
13	NA	NA	TRBV6-6	TRBJ2-2	TGTGCCAGCAGGTCGCCGGGCACCGGGGAGCTGTTTTTT	CASRSPGTGELFF
11	NA	NA	TRBV30	TRBJ2-1	TGTGCCTGGGGCCCCGAGGATGAGCAGTTCTTC	CAWGPEDEQFF
13	TRBD1	NA	TRBV2	TRBJ2-5	TGTGCCAGCAGTGGGACAGGCCAAGAGACCCAGTACTTC	CASSGTGQETQYF
16	TRBD1	NA	TRBV18	TRBJ1-4	TGTGCCAGCTCACAAACTACGGGACAGGGTAATGAAAAACTGTTTTTT	CASSQTTGQGNEKLFF
17	TRBD1	NA	TRBV11-2	TRBJ2-7	TGTGCCAGCAGCTTATTAGCCTCCGGACAGGCGACCTACGAGCAGTACTTC	CASSLLASGQATYEQYF
12	NA	NA	TRBV7-3	TRBJ2-3	TGTGCCAGCAGCTCGAGAACAGATACGCAGTATTTT	CASSSRTDTQYF
12	NA	NA	TRBV9	TRBJ2-1	TGTGCCAGCAGCGCCGTCTCGGATGAGCAGTTCTTC	CASSAVSDEQFF
13	NA	NA	TRBV27	TRBJ2-3	TGTGCCAGCAGTTTATGGGCCACAGATACGCAGTATTTT	CASSLWATDTQYF
13	NA	NA	TRBV2	TRBJ2-1	TGTGCCAGCAGTGTTGGGCAGGCCGATGAGCAGTTCTTC	CASSVGQADEQFF
14	NA	NA	TRBV25-1	TRBJ2-2	TGTGCCAGCAGTGAATACGGGGGTACCGGGGAGCTGTTTTTT	CASSEYGGTGELFF
13	TRBD1	NA	TRBV18	TRBJ2-7	TGTGCCAGCTCGCCGGGACAGGGAGACGAGCAGTACTTC	CASSPGQGDEQYF
12	NA	NA	TRBV5-6	TRBJ1-2	TGTGCCAGCAGCTTGGGACCGGGGAGTATCACCTTC	CASSLGPGSITF
11	NA	few	TRBV19	TRBJ2-5	TGTGCCAGTAGTATTCGGGAGACCCAGTACTTC	CASSIRETQYF
16	NA	NA	TRBV18	TRBJ1-3	TGTGCCAGCTCACCGACCGGAACACAAACTGGAAACACCATATATTTT	CASSPTGTQTGNTIYF
12	NA	few	TRBV6-4	TRBJ1-1	TGTGCCAGCAGCCCCGTTAGAGGGGTTGCTTTCTTT	CASSPVRGVAFF
16	NA	NA	TRBV10-3	TRBJ2-7	TGTGCCATCAGCCCTTCTACAGGGACCTCCCCCTACGAGCAGTACTTC	CAISPSTGTSPYEQYF
15	NA	NA	TRBV27	TRBJ1-1	TGTGCCAGCAGTTTGAACTTCGGGGGAGAAACTGAAGCTTTCTTT	CASSLNFGGETEAFF
12	NA	once	TRBV5-6	TRBJ2-7	TGTGCCAGCAGCCCAAGGGTGGGCGAGCAGTACTTC	CASSPRVGEQYF
15	NA	NA	TRBV6-1	TRBJ1-2	TGTGCCAGCAGTGATCCTCGGGGGCGAAACTATGGCTACACCTTC	CASSDPRGRNYGYTF
16	TRBD2	NA	TRBV7-9	TRBJ2-1	TGTGCCAGCAGCTCGACTAGCGGGTTTCAATACAATGAGCAGTTCTTC	CASSSTSGFQYNEQFF
13	NA	NA	TRBV5-4	TRBJ1-4	TGTGCCAGCAGCTTTTGGGGCAGGCAGAAACTGTTTTTT	CASSFWGRQKLFF
15	TRBD2	NA	TRBV10-3	TRBJ2-3	TGTGCCATCAGCGGAACTAGCGGGGGAGGGGATACGCAGTATTTT	CAISGTSGGGDTQYF
14	NA	NA	TRBV28	TRBJ1-5	TGTGCCAGCAGTCCCGGATGGAGCAATCAGCCCCAGCATTTT	CASSPGWSNQPQHF
15	TRBD1	NA	TRBV18	TRBJ2-2	TGTGCCAGCTCACCGGCAGGGGGAGACACCGGGGAGCTGTTTTTT	CASSPAGGDTGELFF
16	NA	NA	TRBV6-5	TRBJ2-6	TGTGCCAGCAGTTACTTGAGGGGCGCTGGGGCCAACGTCCTGACTTTC	CASSYLRGAGANVLTF
17	TRBD1	NA	TRBV28	TRBJ1-5	TGTGCCAGCAGCTCCCTCTCAGGGACAGGGGGCAATCAGCCCCAGCATTTT	CASSSLSGTGGNQPQHF
15	TRBD2	NA	TRBV27	TRBJ2-7	TGTGCCAGCAGTTTTCGACCGGGAGGGCCCTACGAGCAGTACTTC	CASSFRPGGPYEQYF
15	TRBD2	NA	TRBV5-1	TRBJ2-3	TGCGCCAGCAGCTTGAATAGCGGGAGTCTCGATACGCAGTATTTT	CASSLNSGSLDTQYF
14	TRBD2	NA	TRBV2	TRBJ2-5	TGTGCCAGCCTCCCCCGGGGACGGGAGGGAGAGCAGTACTTC	CASLPRGREGEQYF
14	TRBD1	few	TRBV9	TRBJ1-1	TGTGCCAGTTCGGACAGGGGGACGAACACTGAAGCTTTCTTT	CASSDRGTNTEAFF
15	NA	NA	TRBV27	TRBJ1-5	TGTGCCAGCAGTTTAAGGGGGGGGAGCAATCAGCCCCAGCATTTT	CASSLRGGSNQPQHF
16	NA	NA	TRBV7-3	TRBJ2-3	TGTGCCAGCAGCTTACAAGGGGGAGGGCCGACAGATACGCAGTATTTT	CASSLQGGGPTDTQYF
16	TRBD2	NA	TRBV28	TRBJ2-1	TGTGCCAGCAGTTTTTTAGCGGGAGGAAGGGACAATGAGCAGTTCTTC	CASSFLAGGRDNEQFF
16	TRBD2	NA	TRBV18	TRBJ2-3	TGTGCCAGCTCACCACGGACTAGCGGGGTCTCAGATACGCAGTATTTT	CASSPRTSGVSDTQYF
16	TRBD2	NA	TRBV2	TRBJ2-1	TGTGCCAGCAGTAACCCGGGAGGGCCGTTATACAATGAGCAGTTCTTC	CASSNPGGPLYNEQFF
16	NA	NA	TRBV5-1	TRBJ2-7	TGCGCCAGCAGCCCCTGGACAGCCGTTAGTGTTGGCGAGCAGTACTTC	CASSPWTAVSVGEQYF
11	NA	NA	TRBV6-5	TRBJ1-1	TGTGCCAGCAGTGGGAACACTGAAGCTTTCTTT	CASSGNTEAFF
15	NA	NA	TRBV5-6	TRBJ2-7	TGTGCCAGCACCCGCCGCCAAACCCCGGCCGGCGAGCAGTACTTC	CASTRRQTPAGEQYF
16	NA	NA	TRBV18	TRBJ2-2	TGTGCCAGCTCACCACTTGTCCCCAACCCAACCGGGGAGCTGTTTTTT	CASSPLVPNPTGELFF
16	NA	NA	TRBV9	TRBJ2-2	TGTGCCAGCAGCGTAGAAGGGACCTCGTGGACCGGGGAGCTGTTTTTT	CASSVEGTSWTGELFF
15	TRBD2	NA	TRBV5-1	TRBJ2-3	TGCGCCAGCAGCTATACTAGCGGGAGCACAGATACGCAGTATTTT	CASSYTSGSTDTQYF
16	NA	NA	TRBV10-3	TRBJ2-7	TGTGCCATCAGTGAACGGGACTCGGCTAGCCCTTACGAGCAGTACTTC	CAISERDSASPYEQYF
14	TRBD1	NA	TRBV5-4	TRBJ1-2	TGTGCCAGCAGTTTCGACAGGGGCGACTATGGCTACACCTTC	CASSFDRGDYGYTF